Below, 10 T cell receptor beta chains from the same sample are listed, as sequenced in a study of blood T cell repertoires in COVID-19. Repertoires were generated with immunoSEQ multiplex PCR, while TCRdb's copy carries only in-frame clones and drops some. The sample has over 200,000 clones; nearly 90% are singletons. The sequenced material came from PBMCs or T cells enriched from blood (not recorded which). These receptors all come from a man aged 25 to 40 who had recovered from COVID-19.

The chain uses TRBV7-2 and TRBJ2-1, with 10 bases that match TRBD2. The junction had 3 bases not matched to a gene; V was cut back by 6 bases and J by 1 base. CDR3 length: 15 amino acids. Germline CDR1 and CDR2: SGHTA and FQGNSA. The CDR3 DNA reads TGTGCCAGCAGGCCAGCGGGGGGGTCCTACAATGAGCAGTTCTTC. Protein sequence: CASRPAGGSYNEQFF.

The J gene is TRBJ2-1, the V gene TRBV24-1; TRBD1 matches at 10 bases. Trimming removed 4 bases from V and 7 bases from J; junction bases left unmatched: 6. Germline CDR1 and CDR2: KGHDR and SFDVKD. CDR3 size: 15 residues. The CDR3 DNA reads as TGTGCCACCAGTGAAACGGGACAGGGGAGGAATGAGCAGTTCTTC. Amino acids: CATSETGQGRNEQFF.

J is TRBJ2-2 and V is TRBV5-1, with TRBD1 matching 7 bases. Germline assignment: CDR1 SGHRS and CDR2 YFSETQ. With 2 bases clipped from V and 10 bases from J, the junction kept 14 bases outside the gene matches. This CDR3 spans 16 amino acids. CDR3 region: CASSFGQATHIEELFF. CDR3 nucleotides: TGCGCCAGCAGCTTTGGACAGGCTACCCATATCGAGGAGCTGTTTTTT.

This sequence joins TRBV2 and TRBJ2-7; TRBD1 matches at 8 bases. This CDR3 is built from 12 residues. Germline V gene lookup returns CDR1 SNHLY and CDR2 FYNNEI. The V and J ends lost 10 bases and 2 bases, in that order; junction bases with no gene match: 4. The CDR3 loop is CATGQGTYEQYF. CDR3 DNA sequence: TGTGCCACTGGACAGGGCACCTACGAGCAGTACTTC.

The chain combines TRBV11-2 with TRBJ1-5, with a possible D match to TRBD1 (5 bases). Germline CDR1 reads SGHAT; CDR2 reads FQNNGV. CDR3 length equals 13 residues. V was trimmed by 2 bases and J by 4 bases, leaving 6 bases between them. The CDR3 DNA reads TGTGCCAGCAGCTTACAGGGTAATCAGCCCCAGCATTTT. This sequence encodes CASSLQGNQPQHF.

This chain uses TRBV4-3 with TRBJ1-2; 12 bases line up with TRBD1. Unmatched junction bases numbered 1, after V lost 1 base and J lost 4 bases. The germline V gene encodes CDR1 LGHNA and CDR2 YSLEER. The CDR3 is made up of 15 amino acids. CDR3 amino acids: CASSQGDRGPYGYTF. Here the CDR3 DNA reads TGCGCCAGCAGCCAAGGGGACAGGGGGCCCTATGGCTACACCTTC.

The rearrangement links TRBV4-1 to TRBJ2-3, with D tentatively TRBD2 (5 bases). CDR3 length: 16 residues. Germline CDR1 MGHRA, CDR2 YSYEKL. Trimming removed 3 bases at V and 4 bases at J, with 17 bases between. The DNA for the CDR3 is TGCGCCAGCAGCCAGTCCCCGGACGGAGCGGCAGATACGCAGTATTTT. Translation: CASSQSPDGAADTQYF.

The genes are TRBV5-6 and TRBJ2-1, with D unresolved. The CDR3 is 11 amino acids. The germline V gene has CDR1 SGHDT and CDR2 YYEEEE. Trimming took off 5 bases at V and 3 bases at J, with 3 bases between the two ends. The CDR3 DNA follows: TGTGCCAGCAGTTACTACAATGAGCAGTTCTTC. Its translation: CASSYYNEQFF.

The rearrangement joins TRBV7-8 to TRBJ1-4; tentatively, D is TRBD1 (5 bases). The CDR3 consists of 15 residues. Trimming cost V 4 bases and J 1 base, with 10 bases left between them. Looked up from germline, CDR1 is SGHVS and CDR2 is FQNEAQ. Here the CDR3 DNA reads TGTGCCAGCAGCTCACCGGGACTAACTAATGAAAAACTGTTTTTT. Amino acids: CASSSPGLTNEKLFF.

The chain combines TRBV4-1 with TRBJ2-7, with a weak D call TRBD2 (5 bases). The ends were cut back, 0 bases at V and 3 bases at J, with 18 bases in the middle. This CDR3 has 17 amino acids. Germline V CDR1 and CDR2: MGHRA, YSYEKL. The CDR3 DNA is TGCGCCAGCAGCCAAGAAGTTAGCCAGCGGACGTACTACGAGCAGTACTTC. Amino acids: CASSQEVSQRTYYEQYF.